Listed here are 10 T cell receptor beta chains from one sample, sequenced in a study of metastatic and nonmetastatic thyroid tumors. Patients underwent thyroid surgery, and none had received any treatment before it. Through MiXCR, TCRdb re-clonotyped the PCR reads. The sample has roughly 12,000 clones, about 31% seen once. Source material: tumor tissue. The receptors derive from a female donor with papillary thyroid cancer or a benign thyroid nodule (not recorded which). Some clones in this sample may be carry-over from other donors' samples.

A few counts support this clone. The chain links TRBV12-3 or TRBV12-4 to TRBJ2-3, with 7 bases matching TRBD2. V gave up 6 bases and J gave up 5 bases; unmatched junction bases: 8. The CDR3 is made up of 14 amino acids. The CDR3 loop reads CASREGGQVDTQYF. DNA of the CDR3: TGTGCCAGCAGGGAGGGAGGGCAGGTAGATACGCAGTATTTT.

The table lists this clone with many counts. The chain joins TRBV5-6 to TRBJ2-3; 12 positions match TRBD2. V was pared by 2 bases and J by 2 bases, with 3 bases of the junction left unmatched. CDR1 is SGHDT, CDR2 YYEEEE, per germline. The CDR3 length is 16 residues. CDR3 sequence reads: CASSFWTSGNTDTQYF. CDR3 nucleotide sequence: TGTGCCAGCAGCTTCTGGACTAGCGGGAACACAGATACGCAGTATTTT.

This clone was observed many times. The chain has TRBV7-6 and TRBJ1-5; 7 bases match TRBD1. After removal of 5 bases from V and 5 bases from J, the junction contained 6 bases not matched to a gene. The CDR3 totals 14 residues. Per the germline V gene, CDR1 is SGHVS and CDR2 is FNYEAQ. This CDR3 reads CASSPGQLDQPQHF. The CDR3 DNA reads as TGTGCCAGCAGCCCGGGACAGTTAGATCAGCCCCAGCATTTT. The full variable domain, rest sourced from reference TRBV7-6 and TRBJ1-5, is GAGVSQSPRYKVTKRGQDVALRCDPISGHVSLYWYRQALGQGPEFLTYFNYEAQQDKSGLPNDRFSAERPEGSISTLTIQRTEQRDSAMYRCASSPGQLDQPQHFGDGTRLSIL.

The V call is TRBV20-1, the J call TRBJ1-1; a weak D match, TRBD1 (6 bases). Germline CDR1 and CDR2: DFQATT and SNEGSKA (reference sequence). The V end lost 5 bases, the J end lost 0 bases, and 13 bases lay between the germline ends. This CDR3 spans 14 amino acids. For the CDR3, the DNA is TGCAGTGCTCCGAGGGGGGGCTTGAACACTGAAGCTTTCTTT. Its translation: CSAPRGGLNTEAFF.

The genes are TRBV6-2 or TRBV6-3 and TRBJ1-5; no definite D call. This CDR3 is built from 11 residues. V gave up 2 bases and J gave up 15 bases, with 11 bases separating them. Germline CDR1 reads MNHEY; CDR2 reads SVGEGT. The CDR3 bases are TGTGCCAGCAGTTACCCGAAAGGGCCGCATTTT. It is translated as CASSYPKGPHF.

Relative to its sample, this clone is medium-sized. This chain uses TRBV6-1 with TRBJ1-1; no firm D call. Germline CDR1 MNHNS, CDR2 SASEGT. This CDR3 spans 11 amino acids. Trimming removed 10 bases from V and 5 bases from J, with 11 bases in between. The CDR3 sequence: CATKKGTEAFF. The CDR3 DNA reads as TGTGCCACAAAGAAAGGTACTGAAGCTTTCTTT.

This clone was observed many times. The DNA for the CDR3 is TGTGCCTGGACGGGAGCGGGTACAGATACGCAGTATTTT. Translation gives CAWTGAGTDTQYF. The V call is TRBV30, the J call TRBJ2-3, with D perhaps TRBD2 (6 bases). The CDR3 totals 13 residues. The ends were cut back, 4 bases at V and 3 bases at J, with 11 bases in the middle. Germline V gives CDR1 GTSNPN, CDR2 SVGIG (reference sequence).

This chain joins TRBV4-3 and TRBJ2-1, with 14 nucleotides matching TRBD2. The length of the CDR3 is 15 residues. Germline values: CDR1 LGHNA, CDR2 YSLEER. Unmatched junction bases numbered 3, after V lost 4 bases and J lost 7 bases. The CDR3: CASSRGTSGRNEQFF. As DNA, the CDR3 is TGCGCCAGCAGCCGAGGGACTAGCGGGAGAAATGAGCAGTTCTTC.

This clone was seen repeatedly, ten times or more. It may be a read error: a sequence one base away is much more abundant. V and J are TRBV12-3 or TRBV12-4 and TRBJ2-3, with 10 bases that match TRBD2. The junction had 13 bases not matched to a gene; V was cut back by 7 bases and J by 6 bases. The CDR3 runs 16 residues. This CDR3 is CASIPGTSVVWDTQYF. In DNA, the CDR3 is TGTGCCAGCATCCCCGGGACTAGCGTTGTTTGGGATACGCAGTATTTT.

This clone is termed medium-sized. The chain couples TRBV6-5 to TRBJ2-2; no clear D gene. The CDR3 extends over 15 amino acids. The V and J ends lost 0 bases and 3 bases respectively, with 8 bases between them. Germline CDR1 reads MNHEY; CDR2 reads SVGAGI. As DNA, the CDR3 is TGTGCCAGCAGTTACTCGATCTCCTACACCGGGGAGCTGTTTTTT. Translation: CASSYSISYTGELFF.